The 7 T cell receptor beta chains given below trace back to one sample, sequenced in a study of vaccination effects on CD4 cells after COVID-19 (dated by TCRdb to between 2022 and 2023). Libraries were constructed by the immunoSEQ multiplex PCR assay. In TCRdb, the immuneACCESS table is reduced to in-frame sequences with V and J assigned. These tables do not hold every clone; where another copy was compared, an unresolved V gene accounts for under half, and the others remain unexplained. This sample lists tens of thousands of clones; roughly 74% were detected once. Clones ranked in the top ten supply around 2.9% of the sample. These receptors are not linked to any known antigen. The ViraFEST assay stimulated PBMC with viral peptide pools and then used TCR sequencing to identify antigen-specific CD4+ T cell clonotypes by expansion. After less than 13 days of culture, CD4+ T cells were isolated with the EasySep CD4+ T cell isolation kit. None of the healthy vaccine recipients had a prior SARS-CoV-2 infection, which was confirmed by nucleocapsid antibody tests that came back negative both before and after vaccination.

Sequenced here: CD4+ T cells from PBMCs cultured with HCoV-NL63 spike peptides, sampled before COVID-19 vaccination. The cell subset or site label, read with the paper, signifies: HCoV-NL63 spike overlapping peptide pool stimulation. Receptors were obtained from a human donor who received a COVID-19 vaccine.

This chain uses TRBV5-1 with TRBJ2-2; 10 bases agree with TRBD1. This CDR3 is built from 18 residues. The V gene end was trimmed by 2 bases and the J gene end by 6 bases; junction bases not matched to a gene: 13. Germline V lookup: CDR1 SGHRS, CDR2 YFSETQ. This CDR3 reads CASSLSFGQGVLPGELFF. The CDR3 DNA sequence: TGCGCCAGCAGCTTAAGCTTTGGACAGGGGGTTCTCCCCGGGGAGCTGTTTTTT. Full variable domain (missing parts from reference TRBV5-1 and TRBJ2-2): KAGVTQTPRYLIKTRGQQVTLSCSPISGHRSVSWYQQTPGQGLQFLFEYFSETQRNKGNFPGRFSGRQFSNSRSEMNVSTLELGDSALYLCASSLSFGQGVLPGELFFGEGSRLTVL.

CDR3 DNA sequence: TGTGCCAGCTCAGCCTCTCGGACAGAGACCCAGTACTTC. Amino acids: CASSASRTETQYF. The chain uses TRBV18 and TRBJ2-5; D gene unclear. Trimming left V 5 bases short and J 4 bases short, with 11 bases between. The germline V gene encodes CDR1 KGHSH and CDR2 LQKENI. The CDR3 spans 13 residues.

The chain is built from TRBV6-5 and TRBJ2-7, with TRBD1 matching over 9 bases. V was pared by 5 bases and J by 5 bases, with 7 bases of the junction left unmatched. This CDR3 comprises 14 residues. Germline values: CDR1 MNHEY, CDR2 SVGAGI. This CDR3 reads CASSLQGALDEQYV. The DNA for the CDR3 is TGTGCCAGCAGTCTACAGGGGGCGTTGGACGAGCAGTACGTC.

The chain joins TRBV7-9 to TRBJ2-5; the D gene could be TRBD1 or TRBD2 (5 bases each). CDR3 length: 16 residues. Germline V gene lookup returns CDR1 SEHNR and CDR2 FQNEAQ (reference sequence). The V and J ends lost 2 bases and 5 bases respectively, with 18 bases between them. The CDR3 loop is CASSLPGTGTVETQYF. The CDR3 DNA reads TGTGCCAGCAGCTTACCCGGGACGGGGACCGTGGAGACCCAGTACTTC.

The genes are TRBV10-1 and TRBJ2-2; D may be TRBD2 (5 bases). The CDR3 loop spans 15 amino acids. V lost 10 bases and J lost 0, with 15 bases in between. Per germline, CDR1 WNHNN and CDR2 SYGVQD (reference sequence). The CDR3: CAIDLWRANTGELFF. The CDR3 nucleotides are TGCGCCATCGATTTATGGCGGGCGAACACCGGGGAGCTGTTTTTT.

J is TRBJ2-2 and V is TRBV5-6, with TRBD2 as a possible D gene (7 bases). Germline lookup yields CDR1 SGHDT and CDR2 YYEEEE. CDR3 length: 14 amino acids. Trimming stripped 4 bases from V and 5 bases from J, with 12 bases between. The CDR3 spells CASSGGARTGELFF. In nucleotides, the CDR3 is TGTGCCAGCAGCGGGGGGGCAAGAACCGGGGAGCTGTTTTTT.

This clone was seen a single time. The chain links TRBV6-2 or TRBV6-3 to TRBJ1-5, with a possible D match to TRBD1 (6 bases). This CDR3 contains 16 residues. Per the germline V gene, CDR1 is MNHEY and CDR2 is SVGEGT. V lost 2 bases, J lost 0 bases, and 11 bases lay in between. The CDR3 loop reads CASSYEGVYSNQPQHF. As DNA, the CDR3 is TGTGCCAGCAGTTACGAGGGGGTCTATAGCAATCAGCCCCAGCATTTT.